This entry concerns a single T cell receptor (beta chain). The target of this receptor is not known. No base-level quality is on record; no much larger clone is a single base apart. This entry belongs to a study of T cells after yellow fever vaccination (dated by TCRdb to about 2019). For the wider study: Libraries from fractions with low cell numbers were prepared with the SMART-Seq v4 Ultra Low Input RNA kit. Blood was drawn at multiple timepoints before and after primary and secondary immunization, with bulk PBMC replicates and cell subsets isolated. The cohort comprised two healthy male donors, one aged 18 to 30 and one aged 30 to 39 years. Bulk TCR alpha and beta repertoires were sequenced longitudinally to track T-cell clones before and after primary and booster YFV17D yellow fever vaccination.

Clipping removes 3 bases from V and 1 base from J, with 3 as the unmatched junction base count. Via the germline V gene, CDR1 is SGDLS and CDR2 YYNGEE. The CDR3 spans 16 residues, from the cysteine through the phenylalanine. CDR3 DNA only is kept here, 48 bases in frame from base 1. Sample treatment or condition, as interpreted from the label and publication: live attenuated yellow fever vaccine strain. At each blood-draw timepoint, two biological replicates of bulk PBMCs were obtained. A standard Ficoll-Paque protocol was used to isolate PBMCs from peripheral blood. TriZol was used to extract RNA from bulk PBMCs, CD4 and CD8 fractions, and dextramer-positive and dextramer-negative fractions. Beyond this particular receptor, the publication reports: The study included only a couple of donors, which limits how far the findings can be generalized. After the booster, most of the clones that had expanded following primary vaccination were detected again (96% of CD4 and 80% to 90% of CD8), which suggests that memory was broadly maintained. Compared with the primary T-cell response, the secondary T-cell response was faster but weaker, reaching its peak on day 5 rather than on day 15. Computational filtering was needed because FACS-sorted repertoires could contain abundant contaminating clonotypes from the bulk population. A small fraction of clonotypes appeared in both the CD4 and CD8 compartments, likely as a result of convergent recombination.

The reads were generated on an Illumina NovaSeq 6000. TCR cDNA was synthesized by 5'RACE template switching, through which a universal primer site and unique molecular identifiers were introduced. Priming of cDNA synthesis was performed from both the TCR alpha and TCR beta constant segments. Library amplification involved two PCR steps, and the second step added sample barcodes and sequencing adapters. Sequencing of libraries was performed on Illumina HiSeq 2500 (2x100 bp) or NovaSeq (2x150 bp). The authors' analysis ran thus. Reads were demultiplexed and collapsed into UMI consensus sequences with MIGEC, and V(D)J alignment was performed with MiXCR. Vaccine-responding clonotypes were identified with edgeR using replicate PBMC samples, with FDR below 0.01 and a log2 fold change above 5 up to day 15 being required. Bulk clonotypes were assigned CD4 or CD8 identity according to which sequenced CD4 or CD8 repertoire held them at higher abundance. Using fastp at Q25 and MiXCR, TCRdb reprocessed the public reads and kept productive beta chains. Duplicate CDR3 protein sequences are folded into a single record with the most common DNA and genes. The V and J calls were determined by TCRdb, not by the authors. The sample table contains some 350,000 distinct CDR3 sequences; only one count was recorded for about 4% of them. The ten top clones hold 20% to 25% of the sample.

The input for sequencing was PBMCs, taken 5 days after the yellow fever booster vaccination. The chain uses TRBV9 and TRBJ2-6, and 8 junction bases match TRBD2. This receptor was identified in a man between 18 and 35 years old who received the YFV17D yellow fever vaccine. The DNA sequence is TGTGCCAGCAGCGCGGGGGGGCGATCTGGGGCCAACGTCCTGACTTTC. It specifies CASSAGGRSGANVLTF.